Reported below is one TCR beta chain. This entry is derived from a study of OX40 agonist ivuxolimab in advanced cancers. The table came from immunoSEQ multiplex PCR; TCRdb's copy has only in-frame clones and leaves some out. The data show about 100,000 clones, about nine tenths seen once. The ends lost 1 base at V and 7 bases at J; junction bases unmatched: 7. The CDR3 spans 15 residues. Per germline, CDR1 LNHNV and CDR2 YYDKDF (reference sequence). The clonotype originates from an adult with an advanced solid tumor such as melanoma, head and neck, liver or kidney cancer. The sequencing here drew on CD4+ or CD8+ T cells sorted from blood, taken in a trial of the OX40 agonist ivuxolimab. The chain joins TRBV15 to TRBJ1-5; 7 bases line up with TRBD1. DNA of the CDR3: TGTGCCACCAGCAGAGGAACAGGGGTAGAGCAGCCCCAGCATTTT. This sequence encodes CATSRGTGVEQPQHF.